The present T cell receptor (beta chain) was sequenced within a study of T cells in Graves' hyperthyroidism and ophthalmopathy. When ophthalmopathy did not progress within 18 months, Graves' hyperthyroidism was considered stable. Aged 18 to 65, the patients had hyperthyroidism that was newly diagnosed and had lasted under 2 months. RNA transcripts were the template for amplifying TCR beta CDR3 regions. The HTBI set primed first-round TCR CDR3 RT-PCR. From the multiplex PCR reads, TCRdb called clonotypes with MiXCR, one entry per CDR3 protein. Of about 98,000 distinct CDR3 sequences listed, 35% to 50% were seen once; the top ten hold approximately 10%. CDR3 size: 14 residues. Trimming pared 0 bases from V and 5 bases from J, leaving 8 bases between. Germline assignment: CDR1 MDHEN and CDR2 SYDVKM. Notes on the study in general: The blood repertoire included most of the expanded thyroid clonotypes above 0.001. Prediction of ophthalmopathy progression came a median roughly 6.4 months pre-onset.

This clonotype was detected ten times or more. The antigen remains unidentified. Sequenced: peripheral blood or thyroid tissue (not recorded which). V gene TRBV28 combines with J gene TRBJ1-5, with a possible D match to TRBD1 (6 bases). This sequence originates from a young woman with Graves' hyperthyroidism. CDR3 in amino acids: CASSLWGGDQPQHF. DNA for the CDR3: TGTGCCAGCAGTTTATGGGGGGGCGATCAGCCCCAGCATTTT.